This TCR beta chain emerged from a study of beta chain features in type 1 diabetes. Losses at the gene ends were 2 bases for V and 0 bases for J; bases not matched to a gene: 2. Germline values: CDR1 SGHRS, CDR2 YFSETQ. This CDR3 is built from 16 residues. This clone was picked up a small number of times. As yet, its antigen is unknown. Study-level points and caveats: Moderately but significantly shorter TCRB CDR3s were found in Type 1 diabetes patients in all four CD4+ subsets.

All of the isolated RNA was reverse transcribed, so expressed TCRB transcripts were sequenced. Libraries were prepared by immunoSEQ multiplex PCR; TCRdb keeps only in-frame clonotypes and omits some of them. The table has about 260,000 clones, approximately 20% seen once. The genes are TRBV5-1 and TRBJ2-1; 10 bases map to TRBD1. The TCR originated in a middle-aged woman with type 1 diabetes. Sequencing used naive CD4+ T cells from blood. The CDR3 DNA is TGCGCCAGCAGCTTTGGGACAGGGGTCTCCTACAATGAGCAGTTCTTC. It encodes CASSFGTGVSYNEQFF.